This is a list of T cell receptor beta chains from one sample in a study of T cell responses to AZD1222 COVID-19 vaccine. Sequenced by immunoSEQ multiplex PCR; TCRdb stores in-frame clones only, minus some. The repertoire holds fewer than 200,000 clones, with roughly 87% as singletons. The sequences come from peripheral blood, collected 28 days after the second AZD1222 dose. The receptors were gathered from an adult who received the AZD1222 COVID-19 vaccine. Each CDR3 is given with its conserved first and last residue. Fields, in order: clone size, D gene, J gene, V gene, CDR3 protein, CDR3 DNA. A D gene is named only where the DNA matches it firmly. For some rows the clone size is stated as once, few or many, or as a class when expanded; others skip it.

- | - | TRBJ2-3 | TRBV6-2/TRBV6-3 | CASSSPSPPPQYF | TGTGCCAGCAGTTCCCCTAGCCCACCCCCGCAGTATTTT
once | TRBD1 | TRBJ2-7 | TRBV19 | CASSIGGQGYEQYF | TGTGCCAGTAGTATAGGGGGACAGGGCTACGAGCAGTACTTC
- | - | TRBJ1-5 | TRBV18 | CASSTSAGYQPQHF | TGTGCCAGCTCCACCTCTGCGGGGTATCAGCCCCAGCATTTT
- | - | TRBJ2-7 | TRBV7-2 | CASSLTAPYEQYF | TGTGCCAGCAGCTTAACAGCTCCCTACGAGCAGTACTTC
- | TRBD1 | TRBJ2-5 | TRBV7-2 | CASKKDRGGETQYF | TGTGCCAGCAAGAAGGACAGGGGGGGAGAGACCCAGTACTTC
once | TRBD2 | TRBJ2-7 | TRBV12-3/TRBV12-4 | CASRGLATYEQYF | TGTGCCAGCAGGGGACTAGCCACCTACGAGCAGTACTTC
- | TRBD1 | TRBJ1-4 | TRBV2 | CASRDREGEKLFF | TGTGCCAGCAGGGACAGGGAGGGTGAAAAACTGTTTTTT
once | TRBD1 | TRBJ1-2 | TRBV5-8 | CASSSRGQDYGYTF | TGTGCCAGCAGCTCTCGGGGACAGGATTATGGCTACACCTTC
- | TRBD2 | TRBJ2-1 | TRBV9 | CASSVSGASSYNEQFF | TGTGCCAGCAGCGTTAGCGGGGCCAGCTCCTACAATGAGCAGTTCTTC
- | TRBD1 | TRBJ2-2 | TRBV10-3 | CAISGQGATGELFF | TGTGCCATCAGTGGACAGGGGGCTACCGGGGAGCTGTTTTTT
once | - | TRBJ2-5 | TRBV4-1 | CASSQVDLGPPWGETQYF | TGCGCCAGCAGCCAAGTCGATTTGGGGCCTCCCTGGGGAGAGACCCAGTACTTC
few | - | TRBJ2-6 | TRBV27 | CASSPEVVALSPGANVLTF | TGTGCCAGCAGTCCAGAAGTAGTCGCCTTAAGCCCCGGGGCCAACGTCCTGACTTTC
- | - | TRBJ2-5 | TRBV3-1/TRBV3-2 | CASSQVLQETQYF | TGTGCCAGCAGCCAAGTACTACAAGAGACCCAGTACTTC
- | - | TRBJ2-7 | TRBV27 | CASSLSPVRSSYEQYF | TGTGCCAGCAGTTTATCGCCTGTCAGGAGCTCCTACGAGCAGTACTTC
- | - | TRBJ2-7 | TRBV2 | CASREDNSSYEQYF | TGTGCCAGCAGGGAGGACAATAGCTCCTACGAGCAGTACTTC
- | - | TRBJ1-1 | TRBV6-2/TRBV6-3 | CASSYGGVGVNTEAFF | TGTGCCAGCAGTTACGGGGGAGTGGGTGTGAACACTGAAGCTTTCTTT
- | - | TRBJ2-2 | TRBV10-3 | CAIGSQGSTGELFF | TGTGCCATCGGAAGTCAGGGGTCCACCGGGGAGCTGTTTTTT
few | - | TRBJ1-2 | TRBV11-2 | CASSSEGYGYTF | TGTGCCAGCAGCTCAGAGGGCTATGGCTACACCTTC
once | TRBD1 | TRBJ1-6 | TRBV6-6 | CASSLLGQGSSYNSPLHF | TGTGCCAGCAGTCTCCTTGGACAGGGGTCGTCCTATAATTCACCCCTCCACTTT
- | TRBD1 | TRBJ1-6 | TRBV7-8 | CASRDRGNVGDSPLHF | TGTGCCAGTCGGGACAGGGGAAACGTGGGCGATTCACCCCTCCACTTT
once | - | TRBJ2-2 | TRBV3-1/TRBV3-2 | CASGEGDTGELFF | TGTGCCAGCGGGGAGGGGGATACCGGGGAGCTGTTTTTT
- | - | TRBJ2-1 | TRBV10-1 | CASSDLPEGGNNEQFF | TGCGCCAGCAGTGACCTACCTGAGGGTGGAAACAATGAGCAGTTCTTC
- | TRBD1 | TRBJ1-5 | TRBV6-5 | CASRVGQGENQPQHF | TGTGCCAGCAGAGTCGGACAGGGAGAGAATCAGCCCCAGCATTTT
- | - | TRBJ1-5 | TRBV5-5 | CASSWGRGSNQPQHF | TGTGCCAGCAGCTGGGGTAGGGGAAGCAATCAGCCCCAGCATTTT
- | TRBD1 | TRBJ2-7 | TRBV4-1 | CASSPSDRGPPHEQYF | TGCGCCAGCAGCCCTTCTGACAGGGGGCCTCCCCACGAGCAGTACTTC
- | TRBD1 | TRBJ1-2 | TRBV5-8 | CASSTTSTGRHYGYTF | TGTGCCAGCAGCACCACCTCGACAGGGCGCCACTATGGCTACACCTTC
once | - | TRBJ1-5 | TRBV30 | CAWSAGPRRNQPQHF | TGTGCCTGGAGTGCCGGACCGCGGCGCAATCAGCCCCAGCATTTT
- | - | TRBJ1-5 | TRBV2 | CASSDGLTSNQPQHF | TGTGCCAGCAGTGATGGACTGACTAGCAATCAGCCCCAGCATTTT
- | - | TRBJ2-7 | TRBV2 | CASSARIEQYF | TGTGCCAGCAGTGCGAGGATCGAGCAGTACTTC
once | - | TRBJ1-3 | TRBV15 | CATAGGLISGNTIYF | TGTGCCACAGCTGGGGGCTTGATCTCTGGAAACACCATATATTTT
few | - | TRBJ1-5 | TRBV30 | CAWSVGREAQPQHF | TGTGCCTGGAGTGTAGGTCGGGAAGCTCAGCCCCAGCATTTT
- | - | TRBJ1-1 | TRBV27 | CASSLSQGMNTEAFF | TGTGCCAGCAGTTTAAGCCAGGGGATGAACACTGAAGCTTTCTTT
- | - | TRBJ1-1 | TRBV2 | CAGGFDRNTEAFF | TGTGCCGGGGGGTTTGATCGGAACACTGAAGCTTTCTTT
- | TRBD2 | TRBJ2-5 | TRBV6-5 | CASTSGGTTETQYF | TGTGCCAGCACCAGCGGGGGGACCACGGAGACCCAGTACTTC
- | TRBD2 | TRBJ2-1 | TRBV5-1 | CASSLTSGGASNEQFF | TGCGCCAGCAGCCTGACTAGCGGGGGGGCGAGTAATGAGCAGTTCTTC
- | TRBD1 | TRBJ2-2 | TRBV6-2/TRBV6-3 | CASSDPGTGATGELFF | TGTGCCAGCAGTGATCCCGGGACAGGGGCCACCGGGGAGCTGTTTTTT
- | - | TRBJ2-3 | TRBV6-2/TRBV6-3 | CASSYAITADTQYF | TGTGCCAGCAGTTACGCAATTACGGCAGATACGCAGTATTTT
- | - | TRBJ1-1 | TRBV6-6 | CASRRQDQNTEAFF | TGTGCCAGCCGTCGACAGGACCAAAACACTGAAGCTTTCTTT
- | - | TRBJ1-1 | TRBV25-1 | CASSDWRGTEAFF | TGTGCCAGCAGTGACTGGAGGGGCACTGAAGCTTTCTTT
- | - | TRBJ1-2 | TRBV4-3 | CASSPDRFGPYGYTF | TGCGCCAGCAGTCCCGACAGGTTTGGGCCCTATGGCTACACCTTC
- | TRBD2 | TRBJ2-5 | TRBV10-2 | CASSGSGAETQYF | TGCGCCAGCAGTGGTAGCGGGGCGGAGACCCAGTACTTC
- | TRBD1 | TRBJ1-5 | TRBV6-1 | CASSEMGQYSNQPQHF | TGTGCCAGCAGTGAAATGGGACAGTATAGCAATCAGCCCCAGCATTTT
- | - | TRBJ2-5 | TRBV4-1 | CATTSPPQYF | TGCGCCACCACGTCCCCCCCCCAGTACTTC
few | TRBD2 | TRBJ2-2 | TRBV9 | CASGTSGTGELFF | TGTGCCAGCGGGACTAGCGGCACCGGGGAGCTGTTTTTT
- | - | TRBJ2-7 | TRBV2 | CASSEVTSEQYF | TGTGCCAGCAGTGAAGTGACAAGCGAGCAGTACTTC
- | - | TRBJ1-5 | TRBV7-9 | CASSSGYSNQPQHF | TGTGCCAGCAGCTCGGGGTATAGCAATCAGCCCCAGCATTTT
few | TRBD1 | TRBJ2-2 | TRBV7-2 | CASSPGQGYSQNTGELFF | TGTGCCAGCAGCCCAGGACAGGGGTATAGCCAGAACACCGGGGAGCTGTTTTTT
- | - | TRBJ2-6 | TRBV4-3 | CASSPEGGANVLTF | TGCGCCAGCAGCCCCGAAGGTGGGGCCAACGTCCTGACTTTC
- | - | TRBJ2-1 | TRBV2 | CASRVGLGGNEQFF | TGTGCCAGCAGGGTTGGACTAGGGGGCAATGAGCAGTTCTTC
- | - | TRBJ1-5 | TRBV7-8 | CASSQRAGNQPQHF | TGTGCCAGCAGCCAACGCGCGGGGAATCAGCCCCAGCATTTT
- | TRBD2 | TRBJ2-3 | TRBV7-9 | CASSLMGLGTDTQYF | TGTGCCAGCAGCTTAATGGGACTAGGCACAGATACGCAGTATTTT